These 21 T cell receptor beta chains share one sample of origin, sequenced in a study of blood T cell repertoires in COVID-19. Assay used: immunoSEQ multiplex PCR; TCRdb lists only in-frame clones, some missing. Counted here are around 340,000 clones, around 85% occurring once; the ten biggest clones make up 4% to 5.5%. The sequenced material came from PBMCs or T cells enriched from blood (not recorded which). The receptors were sampled from a middle-aged woman with acute COVID-19.

The rearrangement uses TRBV9 and TRBJ2-5; 10 bases line up with TRBD2. Germline CDR1 reads SGDLS; CDR2 reads YYNGEE. This CDR3 is built from 15 residues. V was pared by 3 bases and J by 4 bases, with 6 bases of the junction left unmatched. DNA of the CDR3: TGTGCCAGCAGCGCTAGCGGGAGCTTTGGAGAGACCCAGTACTTC. This sequence encodes CASSASGSFGETQYF. Together with reference TRBV9 and TRBJ2-5, the CDR3 gives the full variable domain: DSGVTQTPKHLITATGQRVTLRCSPRSGDLSVYWYQQSLDQGLQFLIQYYNGEERAKGNILERFSAQQFPDLHSELNLSSLELGDSALYFCASSASGSFGETQYFGPGTRLLVL.

This chain connects TRBV11-2 to TRBJ1-2; D is unresolved. V shed 0 bases and J shed 0 bases, with 8 bases lying between them. The CDR3 is 15 residues long. Germline CDR1 is SGHAT and CDR2 is FQNNGV. The DNA of the CDR3 is TGTGCCAGCAGCTTAGATCGGCAGGCTAACTATGGCTACACCTTC. This sequence encodes CASSLDRQANYGYTF.

The genes are TRBV5-8 and TRBJ1-5; 7 positions agree with TRBD1. The CDR3 contains 15 residues. The V gene's germline CDR1 is SGHTS and CDR2 YDEGEE. The V gene end was trimmed by 4 bases and the J gene end by 7 bases; junction bases not matched to a gene: 11. As DNA, the CDR3 is TGTGCCAGCAGCCCGGGCGACAGGGATCGGCAGCCCCAGCATTTT. Encoded protein: CASSPGDRDRQPQHF.

This CDR3 reads CASSFKFRRLFF. The CDR3 DNA follows: TGTGCCAGCAGCTTCAAGTTCCGCCGGCTGTTTTTT. The chain recombines TRBV21-1 with TRBJ1-4. TRBV21-1 is flagged as a pseudogene. The CDR3 covers 12 residues.

The chain joins TRBV4-2 to TRBJ2-2, with D possibly TRBD1 on 5 matching bases. V shed 4 bases and J shed 3 bases, with 12 bases lying between them. This CDR3 contains 15 residues. Germline CDR1 reads LGHNA; CDR2 reads YNFKEQ. CDR3: CASSLRTTDTGELFF. The CDR3 bases are TGTGCCAGCAGCCTGCGGACAACCGACACCGGGGAGCTGTTTTTT.

The V gene is TRBV6-2 or TRBV6-3, the J gene TRBJ2-5; 8 bases fit TRBD2. This CDR3 contains 15 residues. V dropped 4 bases and J dropped 5; count of bases not matched to a gene: 9. CDR1 MNHEY and CDR2 SVGEGT come from the germline V gene. For the CDR3, the DNA is TGTGCCAGCAGTTTGAGTAGCGGGATTTGGGAGACCCAGTACTTC. It codes for CASSLSSGIWETQYF.

The chain combines TRBV3-1 (or the pseudogene TRBV3-2) with TRBJ1-3; D not certain. CDR1 is LGHDT and CDR2 is YNNKEL in the germline V gene (reference sequence). This CDR3 has 12 residues. DNA for the CDR3: TGTGCTACGCAATCGGGTGGCAACACCATATATTTT. Its translation: CATQSGGNTIYF.

The chain has TRBV11-3 and TRBJ2-7, with 7 bases lining up with TRBD1. The CDR3 totals 14 residues. In germline, CDR1 is SGHNT, CDR2 YENEEA. V shed 5 bases and J 6 bases; nucleotides not matched to a gene: 10. CDR3 bases: TGTGCCAGCAGCCCGTCCCGGGACAGCCGCGAGCAGTACTTC. Its protein is CASSPSRDSREQYF.

The sample holds a few counts of this clone. DNA for the CDR3: TGTGCCAGCAGTTATACAGGGGGCTCTGAGCAGTTCTTC. Encoded protein: CASSYTGGSEQFF. The V and J genes are TRBV6-2 or TRBV6-3 and TRBJ2-1; 9 bases align to TRBD1. Trimming took 3 bases from V and 9 from J; bases not matched to a gene: 3. Germline CDR1 and CDR2: MNHEY and SVGEGT. The CDR3 has 13 residues.

The J gene is TRBJ1-1, the V gene TRBV19, with 7 positions matching TRBD1. CDR1 is LNHDA, CDR2 SQIVND, per germline (reference sequence). This CDR3 contains 13 residues. The V and J ends lost 5 bases and 4 bases, in that order; junction bases with no gene match: 4. CDR3 region: CASSPHRGTEAFF. The CDR3 bases are TGTGCCAGTAGTCCGCACAGGGGCACTGAAGCTTTCTTT.

This chain joins TRBV12-3 or TRBV12-4 and TRBJ1-1; D call uncertain. The V gene lost 3 bases and the J gene lost 7 bases, with 12 bases spanning the gap. The CDR3 is 13 amino acids. The CDR3 DNA reads as TGTGCCAGCAGTTTCGAGGGAGGAGGTGAAGCTTTCTTT. The encoded protein is CASSFEGGGEAFF.

J is TRBJ1-2 and V is TRBV15; a weak D match, TRBD1 (5 bases). Trimming removed 3 bases from V and 3 bases from J, with 8 bases in between. CDR1 and CDR2 (germline): LNHNV, YYDKDF (reference sequence). CDR3 length equals 13 residues. For the CDR3, the DNA is TGTGCCACCAGCAGGGACACCGACTATGGCTACACCTTC. Translation gives CATSRDTDYGYTF.

V and J are TRBV4-2 and TRBJ1-5; 9 bases map to TRBD1. V was pared by 3 bases and J by 4 bases, with 4 bases of the junction left unmatched. CDR1 is LGHNA, CDR2 YNFKEQ, per germline. This CDR3 has 15 amino acids. CDR3 DNA: TGTGCCAGCAGCCAGCCGGGACAGGGTAATCAGCCCCAGCATTTT. Translated: CASSQPGQGNQPQHF.

V gene TRBV9 combines with J gene TRBJ2-3; 7 nucleotides line up with TRBD2. Germline V gene lookup returns CDR1 SGDLS and CDR2 YYNGEE. After removal of 3 bases from V and 0 bases from J, the junction contained 4 bases not matched to a gene. There are 15 residues in the CDR3. The CDR3 coding sequence is TGTGCCAGCAGCGGTAGCGGGTCTAGCACAGATACGCAGTATTTT. This sequence encodes CASSGSGSSTDTQYF.

The CDR3 DNA reads TGTGCCAGTAGTTTGGCGGTCTCCTACGAGCAGTACTTC. Its protein product is CASSLAVSYEQYF. The V gene is TRBV19, the J gene TRBJ2-7; no clear D. Germline CDR1 and CDR2: LNHDA and SQIVND (reference sequence). The ends were cut back, 5 bases at V and 0 bases at J, with 8 bases in the middle. There are 13 residues in the CDR3.

This clone was detected once. The chain couples TRBV7-2 to TRBJ2-3, with 8 bases lining up with TRBD2. Germline V CDR1 and CDR2: SGHTA, FQGNSA. The CDR3 totals 15 residues. The J segment lost 5 bases and the V segment lost 6 bases, leaving 10 bases of the junction unmatched. This CDR3 is CASRLSGGAGDTQYF. Here the CDR3 DNA reads TGTGCCAGCAGACTATCCGGGGGGGCGGGAGATACGCAGTATTTT.

This clone appeared a single time. The DNA of the CDR3 is TGTGCCAGCAGCTACCCCGGGACAGGGGGAATGGAGACCCAGTACTTC. It is translated as CASSYPGTGGMETQYF. V and J are TRBV7-9 and TRBJ2-5; 11 bases fit TRBD1. After removal of 4 bases from V and 5 bases from J, the junction contained 9 bases not matched to a gene. This CDR3 contains 16 residues. Per germline, CDR1 SEHNR and CDR2 FQNEAQ (reference sequence).

The rearrangement links TRBV7-6 to TRBJ2-5; 7 bases align to TRBD1. Germline-derived CDR1 and CDR2 are SGHVS and FNYEAQ. J was trimmed by 1 base and V by 4 bases; bases with no gene match: 9. The CDR3 consists of 16 residues. The CDR3 coding sequence is TGTGCCAGCAGCTACTCCGGGACAGTACTCCAAGAGACCCAGTACTTC. It specifies CASSYSGTVLQETQYF.

The V call is TRBV5-5, the J call TRBJ2-6, with 7 bases identical to TRBD1. V trimming: 4 bases; J trimming: 0 bases; junction bases outside the gene matches: 7. This CDR3 region has 17 residues. The germline gives CDR1 SGHKS, CDR2 YYEKEE (reference sequence). For the CDR3, the DNA is TGTGCCAGCAGCCCGAGCTACAGGGGCTCTGGGGCCAACGTCCTGACTTTC. This sequence encodes CASSPSYRGSGANVLTF.

This sequence joins TRBV14 and TRBJ1-2, with 7 bases lining up with TRBD1. CDR1 is SGHDN and CDR2 is FVKESK in the germline V gene. This CDR3 region has 15 residues. With 4 bases clipped from V and 3 bases from J, the junction kept 8 bases outside the gene matches. The CDR3, as DNA: TGTGCCAGCAGCCGGGACAGCCACTATCACTATGGCTACACCTTC. Translation gives CASSRDSHYHYGYTF. Using reference TRBV14 and TRBJ1-2 for the parts outside the CDR3, the full variable domain is EAGVTQFPSHSVIEKGQTVTLRCDPISGHDNLYWYRRVMGKEIKFLLHFVKESKQDESGMPNNRFLAERTGGTYSTLKVQPAELEDSGVYFCASSRDSHYHYGYTFGSGTRLTVV.

V is TRBV5-4 and J is TRBJ1-2; the D gene is possibly TRBD1 (5 bases). With 2 bases removed from V and 8 bases from J, the gap between germline ends came to 19 bases. Germline CDR1 and CDR2: SGHNT and YYREEE (reference sequence). The CDR3 covers 15 residues. CDR3 region: CASSFREGQGGGYTF. The DNA for the CDR3 is TGTGCCAGCAGCTTCCGGGAAGGCCAGGGAGGCGGCTACACCTTC.